This T cell receptor beta chain was profiled in a study of T cells in localized non-small cell lung cancer. Study-level points and caveats: Since sequencing was restricted to only one region of the tumor, intratumor heterogeneity remains a possibility. Maximal T cell clonality occurred in uninvolved adjacent lung, with tumor ranking below it. Among blood samples, higher T cell density accompanied longer overall survival. Appearance in adjacent lung was seen for a median about 58 of the top 100 tumor clones.

The repertoire was sequenced with immunoSEQ multiplex PCR; TCRdb's copy has only in-frame clones and lacks some. The data show over 55,000 clones, roughly nine tenths seen once. From germline, CDR1 is SGHNT and CDR2 YYREEE (reference sequence). V was pared by 1 base and J by 0 bases, with 14 bases between. The CDR3 has 17 amino acids. For this clone: What it binds is not known.

This specimen consisted of peripheral blood, obtained before any cancer treatment. The V call is TRBV5-4, the J call TRBJ1-5; D is uncertain. The TCR originated in a woman aged 40-75 years with stage I lung adenocarcinoma. In DNA form, the CDR3 reads TGTGCCAGCAGCTTGTTCGCTATAGGGATTAGCAATCAGCCCCAGCATTTT. This codes for CASSLFAIGISNQPQHF.